This is a list of T cell receptor beta chains from one sample in a study of neurological immune-mediated disorders. TCRdb processed the 5' RACE reads anew with MiXCR; each CDR3 protein has one entry. Here the sample spans about 45,000 distinct CDR3 sequences, roughly 14% being singletons. Sequenced material: PBMCs. The receptors come from a man younger than 40 in good health. Both conserved end residues are part of each CDR3. The order of the fields is V gene, D gene, J gene, clone size, CDR3 DNA, CDR3 protein. D genes are given only for firm matches. Rows may omit the clone size; those that give it use once, few, many or a size class.

>TRBV5-1|NA|TRBJ2-5|many
TGCGCCAGCAGCTTGGCAGGGGGGGAAGAGACCCAGTACTTC
CASSLAGGEETQYF
>TRBV29-1|NA|TRBJ2-3|many
TGCAGCGTTGGTTCCAGCGATGGGCGGGCGCAGTATTTT
CSVGSSDGRAQYF
>TRBV3-1|TRBD1|TRBJ2-5|few
TGTGCCAGCAGCCAAGAGGTCAGGGGGCAAGAGACCCAGTACTTC
CASSQEVRGQETQYF
>TRBV7-7|TRBD2|TRBJ2-1|NA
TGTGCCAGCAGCCTATCCGACAGGCGAGGACTAGCGGGAGGGGGGGAGCAGTTCTTC
CASSLSDRRGLAGGGEQFF
>TRBV7-2|NA|TRBJ1-3|many
TGTGCCAGCAGGCGGGGATCTGGAAACACCATATATTTT
CASRRGSGNTIYF
>TRBV12-3/TRBV12-4|NA|TRBJ2-7|NA
TGTGCCAGCAGTTCTCGTCCGGATTGGGGGCGGAACTACGAGCAGTACTTC
CASSSRPDWGRNYEQYF
>TRBV18|TRBD1|TRBJ2-3|many
TGTGCCAGCTCACCGGGGACAGGGGCCAGGGATACGCAGTATTTT
CASSPGTGARDTQYF
>TRBV20-1|TRBD1|TRBJ1-1|many
TGCAGTGCTAGAGATGGACAGGGGGTAACTGAAGCTTTCTTT
CSARDGQGVTEAFF
>TRBV5-5|TRBD1|TRBJ2-3|many
TGTGCCAGCAGCCGACAGGGGGGTACGCAGTATTTT
CASSRQGGTQYF
>TRBV7-3|NA|TRBJ2-3|many
TGTGCCAGCAGCTTGTTGGGCGCTACAGATACGCAGTATTTT
CASSLLGATDTQYF
>TRBV5-5|TRBD1|TRBJ2-5|many
TGTGCCAGCAGCTCCTGGACAGGGTTGCAGACCCAGTACTTC
CASSSWTGLQTQYF
>TRBV20-1|NA|TRBJ1-5|many
TGCAGTGCTAGATTCGAGGCGGGCAATCAGCCCCAGCATTTT
CSARFEAGNQPQHF
>TRBV20-1|NA|TRBJ2-1|many
TGCAGTGCTACTAGGGACCCCGCCACGAACAATGAGCAGTTCTTC
CSATRDPATNNEQFF
>TRBV20-1|TRBD1|TRBJ2-3|many
TGCAGTCCCGGACAGGACTCTAGCACAGATACGCAGTATTTT
CSPGQDSSTDTQYF
>TRBV9|NA|TRBJ1-2|many
TGTGCCAGCAGCCCAGAGGACCGATATGGCTACACCTTC
CASSPEDRYGYTF
>TRBV5-1|NA|TRBJ1-2|many
TGCGCCAGCAGCATAACCGGGGGGCCGAACTATGGCTACACCTTC
CASSITGGPNYGYTF
>TRBV14|NA|TRBJ1-6|NA
TGTGCCAGCAGCCAAGTACACGGCATTGTACCCCTCCACTTT
CASSQVHGIVPLHF
>TRBV5-1|NA|TRBJ2-3|many
TGCGCCAGCAGCTTGGAGTGGCGGCCCACAGATACGCAGTATTTT
CASSLEWRPTDTQYF
>TRBV20-1|NA|TRBJ2-1|many
TGCAGTGCCCAGTGGGGTGGGGGTGAGCAGTTCTTC
CSAQWGGGEQFF
>TRBV4-2|TRBD1|TRBJ2-6|many
TGTGCCAGCAGCCTACCGGGACAGGGGGCGCCTGGGGCCAACGTCCTGACTTTC
CASSLPGQGAPGANVLTF
>TRBV5-1|NA|TRBJ2-2|many
TGCGCCAGCAGCTCCCAGGGGCGTGGGTCCGGGGAGCTGTTTTTT
CASSSQGRGSGELFF
>TRBV7-6|NA|TRBJ2-3|many
TGTGCCAGCAGCCTCGGGCTCGAGGATACGCAGTATTTT
CASSLGLEDTQYF
>TRBV28|TRBD1|TRBJ1-2|many
TGTGCCAGCAGTAAGGACAGGGTTAACTATGGCTACACCTTC
CASSKDRVNYGYTF
>TRBV7-9|NA|TRBJ2-3|many
TGTGCCAGCAGCCCACGCGATGTCATCTCGGAGGGCGCAGATACGCAGTATTTT
CASSPRDVISEGADTQYF
>TRBV14|NA|TRBJ2-2|NA
TGTGCCAGCAGCCAAGTGACCCTCTGGAGCACCGGGGAGCTGTTTTTT
CASSQVTLWSTGELFF
>TRBV27|NA|TRBJ2-7|many
TGTGCCAGCAGTTCGAGTGGGCGGATATCCTACGAGCAGTACTTC
CASSSSGRISYEQYF
>TRBV6-5|TRBD1|TRBJ2-3|many
TGTGCCAGCAGTTTAGGGGGCGGTCTCGCAGATACGCAGTATTTT
CASSLGGGLADTQYF
>TRBV7-2|TRBD2|TRBJ2-7|many
TGTGCCAGCAGCCCCGCCGCTAGCGGGAAATACGAGCAGTACTTC
CASSPAASGKYEQYF
>TRBV28|NA|TRBJ1-5|many
TGTGCCAGCACTACGAACAATCAGCCCCAGCATTTT
CASTTNNQPQHF
>TRBV18|NA|TRBJ1-6|many
TGTGCCAGCTCACCACTGGTCGTTCATCCAAATTCACCCCTCCACTTT
CASSPLVVHPNSPLHF
>TRBV20-1|NA|TRBJ2-7|many
TGCAGTGCTAGAGATCCAGGAAAAGCCACCTACGAGCAGTACTTC
CSARDPGKATYEQYF
>TRBV20-1|TRBD1|TRBJ1-6|many
TGCAGTGCTAGTCCCGGACAGGGGGCATCTAATTCACCCCTCCACTTT
CSASPGQGASNSPLHF
>TRBV20-1|TRBD1|TRBJ1-5|many
TGCAGTGCTAGACGGACAGGGGCCAATCAGCCCCAGCATTTT
CSARRTGANQPQHF
>TRBV20-1|TRBD2|TRBJ2-7|many
TGCAGTGCTAGAGTCACTAGCGGGGGCTCCTACGAGCAGTACTTC
CSARVTSGGSYEQYF